This T cell receptor beta chain was recovered during a study of shared clonotypes between healthy human individuals. The naive CD8 population came from CD45RO-negative cells selected for CCR7, without terminally differentiated effector memory CD45RA+ cells. The method was immunoSEQ multiplex PCR; TCRdb's version includes in-frame clones alone and lacks a portion of them. The sample gives around 2,100,000 clones, about 95% of which show up once; approximately 1.2% is in the top ten. CDR3 length equals 14 residues. The J segment lost 4 bases and the V segment lost 2 bases, leaving 5 bases of the junction unmatched. The germline V gene has CDR1 MDHEN and CDR2 SYDVKM.

This clonotype was obtained from a man between 18 and 29 years old in good health. The V call is TRBV28, the J call TRBJ2-7; 7 positions agree with TRBD1. Material for sequencing was naive CD8+ T cells sorted from blood. This CDR3 is CASSLVGTEYEQYF. The CDR3 bases are TGTGCCAGCAGTTTAGTGGGGACAGAGTACGAGCAGTACTTC.